Listed below are T cell receptor beta chains from one sample, sequenced in a study of response to subunit inactivated influenza vaccine. TCRdb passed the RT-PCR reads through MiXCR, listing each CDR3 protein once. The sample has 290,000 or so distinct CDR3 sequences; approximately 21% are singletons. Source: PBMCs from blood, taken 21 months after vaccination. All receptors come from a man between 50 and 75 years old who received an inactivated influenza vaccine. Both conserved end residues are trimmed from each CDR3. Fields, in order: V gene, J gene, CDR3 protein.

>TRBV9|TRBJ2-5
ASSVEGLRGETQY
>TRBV2|TRBJ1-2
ASRVYRTGEYGYT
>TRBV28|TRBJ2-7
ASTDPQGYEQY
>TRBV7-2|TRBJ2-7
ASSTGLAGYYEQY
>TRBV3-1|TRBJ1-3
ASSQAASGNTIY
>TRBV2|TRBJ2-7
ASSLRTGVGEQY
>TRBV12-3/TRBV12-4|TRBJ1-4
ASRPRDNHEKLF
>TRBV7-9|TRBJ2-7
ASSLQGTEQY
>TRBV12-3/TRBV12-4|TRBJ1-2
ASRAGGYT
>TRBV28|TRBJ2-7
ASSPGLAGLYEQY
>TRBV28|TRBJ2-4
ASSPPDRGNIQY
>TRBV7-2|TRBJ2-2
ASSKDPHTGELF
>TRBV10-3|TRBJ2-7
AIRRQAESSYEQY
>TRBV7-2|TRBJ1-3
ASSLALPSSGNTIY
>TRBV5-1|TRBJ2-1
ASSIRPLAGVFSYNEQF
>TRBV24-1|TRBJ1-4
ATSDGSFATNEKLF
>TRBV20-1|TRBJ1-1
STSRDRNTEAF
>TRBV7-3|TRBJ2-1
ASSSSGGSAYNEQF
>TRBV6-1|TRBJ2-7
ASSQGPGRGAYEQY
>TRBV7-9|TRBJ1-1
ASKHQGARRNTEAF
>TRBV20-1|TRBJ1-6
SVKAGDSPLH
>TRBV5-6|TRBJ1-1
ASSLRLGSNTEAF
>TRBV7-8|TRBJ1-4
ASSLGQFDEKLF
>TRBV20-1|TRBJ2-1
SARSGQGEQQF
>TRBV29-1|TRBJ2-7
SVDRYGSSNEQY
>TRBV6-6|TRBJ1-2
ASSYEPAYGYT
>TRBV5-1|TRBJ1-6
ASSLDLAQGYNSPLH
>TRBV6-5|TRBJ1-5
ASSSSQGFNQPQQ
>TRBV3-1|TRBJ2-7
ASSQGLRGNYEQY
>TRBV24-1|TRBJ1-2
ATSDGGRGYYGYT
>TRBV3-1|TRBJ1-1
ASSLDPNTEAF
>TRBV7-2|TRBJ2-5
ASSLVVPSGMVTQY
>TRBV20-1|TRBJ2-3
SAEEDRVTDTQY
>TRBV7-2|TRBJ1-5
ASSLRGTHNQPQH
>TRBV10-3|TRBJ2-1
AIKQRESYNEQF
>TRBV7-2|TRBJ2-7
ASSRTGVYEQY
>TRBV28|TRBJ2-1
ASSSLGGGTPYNEQF
>TRBV24-1|TRBJ2-5
ATSLAGSQETQY
>TRBV6-4|TRBJ1-1
ASRGGVGTEAF
>TRBV3-1|TRBJ2-7
ASSQVPLAYEQY
>TRBV20-1|TRBJ2-5
SASDGQETQY
>TRBV7-6|TRBJ1-6
ASSLRDQPNSPLH
>TRBV6-2/TRBV6-3|TRBJ1-6
ASARDTRSYNSPLH
>TRBV15|TRBJ1-5
ATSSDRGSYSNQPQH
>TRBV12-3/TRBV12-4|TRBJ1-1
ASSPSPGFGTEAF
>TRBV4-1|TRBJ1-2
ASRGQGYGYT
>TRBV24-1|TRBJ1-1
ATSEAGLAEAF
>TRBV2|TRBJ2-7
ASSRDRAFYEQY
>TRBV11-2|TRBJ1-1
ASSRLNTEAF